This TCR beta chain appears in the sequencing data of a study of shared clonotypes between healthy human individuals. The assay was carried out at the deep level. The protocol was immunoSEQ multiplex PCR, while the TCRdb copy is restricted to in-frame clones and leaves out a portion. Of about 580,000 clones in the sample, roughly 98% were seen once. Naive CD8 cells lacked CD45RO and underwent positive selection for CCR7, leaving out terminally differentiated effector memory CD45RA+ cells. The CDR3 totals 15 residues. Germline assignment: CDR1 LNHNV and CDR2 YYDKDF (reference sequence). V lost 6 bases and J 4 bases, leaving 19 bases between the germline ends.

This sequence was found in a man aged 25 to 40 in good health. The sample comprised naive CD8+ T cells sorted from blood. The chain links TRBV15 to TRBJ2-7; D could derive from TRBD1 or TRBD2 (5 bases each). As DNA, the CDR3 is TGTGCCACCAGTCCCACCGGGGACGGAGGATACGAGCAGTACTTC. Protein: CATSPTGDGGYEQYF.